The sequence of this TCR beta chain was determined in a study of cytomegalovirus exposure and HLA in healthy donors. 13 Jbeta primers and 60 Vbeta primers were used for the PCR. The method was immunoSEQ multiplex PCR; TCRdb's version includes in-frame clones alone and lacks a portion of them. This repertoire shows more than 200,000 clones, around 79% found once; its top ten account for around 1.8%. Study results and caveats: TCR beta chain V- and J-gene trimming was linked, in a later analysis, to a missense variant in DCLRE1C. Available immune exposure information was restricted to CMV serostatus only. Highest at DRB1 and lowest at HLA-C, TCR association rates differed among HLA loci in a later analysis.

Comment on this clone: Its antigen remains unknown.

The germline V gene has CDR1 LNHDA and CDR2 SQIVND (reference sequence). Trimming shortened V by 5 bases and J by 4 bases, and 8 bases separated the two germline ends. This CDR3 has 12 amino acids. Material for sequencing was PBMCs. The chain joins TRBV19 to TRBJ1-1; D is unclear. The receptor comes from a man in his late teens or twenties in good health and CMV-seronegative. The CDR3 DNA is TGTGCCAGTAGTTCCGGGAGCACTGAAGCTTTCTTT. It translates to CASSSGSTEAFF.